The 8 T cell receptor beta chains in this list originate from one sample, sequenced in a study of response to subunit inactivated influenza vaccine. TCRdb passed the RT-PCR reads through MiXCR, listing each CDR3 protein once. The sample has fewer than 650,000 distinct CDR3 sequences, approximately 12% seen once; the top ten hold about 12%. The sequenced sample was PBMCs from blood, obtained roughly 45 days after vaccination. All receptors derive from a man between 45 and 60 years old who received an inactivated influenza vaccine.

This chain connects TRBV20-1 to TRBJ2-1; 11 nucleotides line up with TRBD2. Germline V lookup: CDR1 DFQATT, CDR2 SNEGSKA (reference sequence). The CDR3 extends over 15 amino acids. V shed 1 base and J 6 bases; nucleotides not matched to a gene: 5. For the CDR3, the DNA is TGCAGTGCTAGAGGCCCTAGCGGGAGGCCCAATGAGCAGTTCTTC. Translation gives CSARGPSGRPNEQFF.

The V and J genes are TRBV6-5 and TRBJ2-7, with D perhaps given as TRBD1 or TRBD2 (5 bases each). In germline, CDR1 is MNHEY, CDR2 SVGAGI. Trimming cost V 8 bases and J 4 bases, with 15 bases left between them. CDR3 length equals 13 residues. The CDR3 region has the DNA TGTGCCAGCGTTGGGGGACCGCGATACGAGCAGTACTTC. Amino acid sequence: CASVGGPRYEQYF.

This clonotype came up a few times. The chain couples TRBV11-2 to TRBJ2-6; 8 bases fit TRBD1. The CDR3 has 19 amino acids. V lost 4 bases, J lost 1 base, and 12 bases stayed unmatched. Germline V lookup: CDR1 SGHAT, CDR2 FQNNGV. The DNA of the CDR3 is TGTGCCAGCAGCTCTCTTGGGGACAGGCTCACTTCTGGGGCCAACGTCCTGACTTTC. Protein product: CASSSLGDRLTSGANVLTF.

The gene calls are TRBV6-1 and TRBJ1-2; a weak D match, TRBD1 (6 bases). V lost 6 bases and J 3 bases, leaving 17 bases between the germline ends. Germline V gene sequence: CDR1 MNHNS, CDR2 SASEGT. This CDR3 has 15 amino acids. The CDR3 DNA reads TGTGCCAGCAGGGAAACAGGGATGGGTTACTATGGCTACACCTTC. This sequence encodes CASRETGMGYYGYTF.

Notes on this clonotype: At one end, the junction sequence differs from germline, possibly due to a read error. The CDR3 sequence: CASSVVGYSNNEQFF. The CDR3 bases are TGTGCCAGCAGCGTAGTCGGGTACTCCAACAATGAGCAGTTCTTC. The chain is built from TRBV9 and TRBJ2-1, with D unclear. This CDR3 spans 15 amino acids. The germline gives CDR1 SGDLS, CDR2 YYNGEE.

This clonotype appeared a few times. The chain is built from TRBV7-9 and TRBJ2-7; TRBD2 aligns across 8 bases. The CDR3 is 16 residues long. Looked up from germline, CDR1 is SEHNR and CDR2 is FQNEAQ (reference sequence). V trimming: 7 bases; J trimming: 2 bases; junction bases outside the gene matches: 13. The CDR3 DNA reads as TGTGCCAGCACCAATGAGCGGGGGTCCCTACCCTACGAGCAGTACTTC. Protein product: CASTNERGSLPYEQYF.

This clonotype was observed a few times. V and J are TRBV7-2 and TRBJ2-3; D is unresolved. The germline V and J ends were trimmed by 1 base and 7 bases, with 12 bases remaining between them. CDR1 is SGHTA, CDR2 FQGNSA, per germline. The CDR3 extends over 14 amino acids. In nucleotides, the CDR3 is TGTGCCAGCAGCTTAGGTCGCCGTTCAAATACGCAGTATTTT. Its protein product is CASSLGRRSNTQYF.

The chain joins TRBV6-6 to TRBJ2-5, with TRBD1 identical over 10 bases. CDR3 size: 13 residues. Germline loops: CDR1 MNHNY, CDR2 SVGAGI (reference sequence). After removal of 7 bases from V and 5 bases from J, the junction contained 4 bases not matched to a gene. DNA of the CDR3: TGTGCCAGCATCCCGGGACAGGGGGAGACCCAGTACTTC. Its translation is CASIPGQGETQYF.